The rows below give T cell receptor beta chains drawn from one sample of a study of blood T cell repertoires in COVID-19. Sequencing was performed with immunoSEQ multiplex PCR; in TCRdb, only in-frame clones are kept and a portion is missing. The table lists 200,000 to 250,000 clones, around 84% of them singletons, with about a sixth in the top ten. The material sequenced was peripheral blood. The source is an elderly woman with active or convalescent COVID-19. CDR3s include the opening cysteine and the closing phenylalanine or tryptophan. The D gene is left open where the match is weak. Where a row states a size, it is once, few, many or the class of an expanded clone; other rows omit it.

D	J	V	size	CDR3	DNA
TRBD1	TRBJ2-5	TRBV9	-	CASSEGDRAAETQYF	TGTGCCAGCAGTGAGGGGGACAGGGCTGCGGAGACCCAGTACTTC
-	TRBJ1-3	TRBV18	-	CASSLEAMSGNTIYF	TGTGCCAGCTCCCTGGAGGCCATGTCTGGAAACACCATATATTTT
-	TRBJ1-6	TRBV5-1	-	CASSLEQGGSPLHF	TGCGCCAGCAGCTTGGAACAAGGGGGTTCACCCCTCCACTTT
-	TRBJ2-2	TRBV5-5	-	CASSSPSLELFF	TGTGCCAGCAGCTCCCCCTCTTTGGAGCTGTTTTTT
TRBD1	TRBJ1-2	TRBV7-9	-	CASSTGTGVISSYGYTF	TGTGCCAGCAGCACTGGGACAGGGGTTATAAGTAGCTATGGCTACACCTTC
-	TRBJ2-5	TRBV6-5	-	CASSYSYSSPETQYF	TGTGCCAGCAGTTACTCGTATAGTTCCCCAGAGACCCAGTACTTC
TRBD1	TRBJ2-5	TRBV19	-	CASSIGWDRETQYF	TGTGCCAGTAGTATTGGCTGGGACAGGGAGACCCAGTACTTC
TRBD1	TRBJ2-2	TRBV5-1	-	CASSSDRGGNGELFF	TGCGCCAGCAGCTCAGACAGGGGAGGAAACGGGGAGCTGTTTTTT
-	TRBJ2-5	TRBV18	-	CASSPREETQYF	TGTGCCAGCTCACCAAGAGAGGAGACCCAGTACTTC
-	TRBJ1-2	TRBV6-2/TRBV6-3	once	CASSEGGYGYTF	TGTGCCAGCAGTGAGGGAGGCTATGGCTACACCTTC
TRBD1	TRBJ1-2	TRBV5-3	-	CARSPRTGPLNYGYTF	TGTGCCAGAAGCCCCAGGACAGGTCCCTTGAACTATGGCTACACCTTC
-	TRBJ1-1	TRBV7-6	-	CASSLGGGTEAFF	TGTGCCAGCAGCCTCGGGGGAGGGACTGAAGCTTTCTTT
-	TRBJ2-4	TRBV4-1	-	CASSQEGGQIGNIQYF	TGCGCCAGCAGCCAAGAAGGCGGACAAATAGGGAACATTCAGTACTTC
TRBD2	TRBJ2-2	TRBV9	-	CASSPVASSGRTGELFF	TGTGCCAGCAGCCCCGTAGCGTCTAGCGGGAGAACCGGGGAGCTGTTTTTT
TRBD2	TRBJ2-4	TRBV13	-	CASSLLAENIQYF	TGTGCCAGCAGCTTACTAGCGGAAAACATTCAGTACTTC
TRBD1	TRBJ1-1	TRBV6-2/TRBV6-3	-	CASSPGQGASTEAFF	TGTGCCAGCAGTCCAGGACAGGGGGCCAGCACTGAAGCTTTCTTT
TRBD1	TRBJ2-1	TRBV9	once	CASSVTGTASYNEQFF	TGTGCCAGCAGCGTGACTGGGACAGCCTCCTACAATGAGCAGTTCTTC
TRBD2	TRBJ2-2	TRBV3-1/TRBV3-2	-	CASSPLFGGTGELFF	TGTGCCAGCAGCCCCCTTTTCGGGGGGACCGGGGAGCTGTTTTTT
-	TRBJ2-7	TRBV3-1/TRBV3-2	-	CASSQDLCYEQYF	TGTGCCAGCAGCCAAGATCTGTGCTACGAGCAGTACTTC
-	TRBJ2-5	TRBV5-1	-	CASSQRDTAGTQYF	TGCGCCAGCAGCCAACGGGACACCGCGGGGACCCAGTACTTC
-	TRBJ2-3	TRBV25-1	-	CASSVAGNTDTQYF	TGTGCCAGCAGTGTTGCGGGGAACACAGATACGCAGTATTTT